This TCR beta chain was recovered during a study of OX40 agonist ivuxolimab in advanced cancers. For the study at large: Previous treatment with anti-PD-1, anti-PD-L1 or anti-CTLA-4 therapy was allowed; 40% had received some.

Clones were sequenced by immunoSEQ multiplex PCR, and TCRdb holds only the in-frame ones, with some missing. The sample carries tens of thousands of clones, approximately 90% recorded once. Notes on the study in general: The mean number of expanded clones was higher in CD8+ T cells than in CD4+. In the 0.1 to 3.0 mg/kg range, CD4+ and CD8+ blood T cells had expanded clonally by week 6.

On this clone itself: Its cognate antigen is unknown.

The CDR3 is 15 residues long. Germline V lookup: CDR1 MDHEN, CDR2 SYDVKM. With 2 bases clipped from V and 7 bases from J, the junction kept 4 bases outside the gene matches. This clonotype was sampled from an adult with an advanced solid tumor such as melanoma, head and neck, liver or kidney cancer. This material consisted of CD4+ or CD8+ T cells sorted from blood, taken in a trial of the OX40 agonist ivuxolimab. This chain joins TRBV28 and TRBJ2-2, with TRBD1 matching over 10 bases. CDR3 nucleotides: TGTGCCAGCAGTTTAGGAGGACAGGGGGGCGGGGAGCTGTTTTTT. Its translation: CASSLGGQGGGELFF.